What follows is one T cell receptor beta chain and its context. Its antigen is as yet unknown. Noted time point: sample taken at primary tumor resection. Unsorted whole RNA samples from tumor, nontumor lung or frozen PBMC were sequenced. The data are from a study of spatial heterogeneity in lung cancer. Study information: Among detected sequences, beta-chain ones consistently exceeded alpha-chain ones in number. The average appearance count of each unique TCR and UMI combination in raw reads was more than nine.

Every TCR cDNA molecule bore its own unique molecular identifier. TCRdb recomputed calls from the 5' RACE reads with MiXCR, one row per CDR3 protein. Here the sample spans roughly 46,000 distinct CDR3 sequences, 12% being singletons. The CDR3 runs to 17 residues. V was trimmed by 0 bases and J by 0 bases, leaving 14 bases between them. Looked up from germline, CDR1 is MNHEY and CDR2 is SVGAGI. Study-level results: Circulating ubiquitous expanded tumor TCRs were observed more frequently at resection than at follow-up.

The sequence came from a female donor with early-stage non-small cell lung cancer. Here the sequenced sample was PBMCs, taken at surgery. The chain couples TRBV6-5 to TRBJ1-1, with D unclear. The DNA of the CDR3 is TGTGCCAGCAGTTACTCGTTGGTTGGAGGGATGAACACTGAAGCTTTCTTT. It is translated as CASSYSLVGGMNTEAFF.